This T cell receptor (beta chain) was recovered during a study of T cells in Graves' hyperthyroidism and ophthalmopathy. The wider study: Peripheral blood was obtained at initial diagnosis, preceding any treatment.

CDR1 and CDR2 (germline): SQVTM, ANQGSEA. Between the trimmed V and J ends, which lost 3 bases and 5 bases, there was a span of 10 bases. This CDR3 spans 13 amino acids. There were TCR beta CDR3 regions amplified from RNA transcripts. Carried out on the TCR CDR3, a first-round RT-PCR used the HTBI primer set. From the multiplex PCR reads, TCRdb called clonotypes with MiXCR, one entry per CDR3 protein. The repertoire holds 500,000 to 750,000 distinct CDR3 sequences, with 14% as singletons. In the ophthalmopathy cohort, Clinical Activity Score was at least 3, NOSPECS grade at least 4, and duration under 3 months. Patients showing uncontrolled infection, other autoimmune disease, pregnancy or lactation were ineligible.

The chain combines TRBV29-1 with TRBJ2-2; D perhaps matches TRBD2 (6 bases). The clonotype was recovered from a woman aged 18-35 years with Graves' ophthalmopathy. The specimen sequenced was blood. CDR3 coding DNA: TGCAGCGTTGAGAGTCGGGAGACCGGGGAGCTGTTTTTT. This encodes CSVESRETGELFF.